A selection of T cell receptor beta chains follows, all from one sample in a study of CD8+ T cells in alopecia areata. Clones were read by immunoSEQ multiplex PCR, and TCRdb kept only the in-frame ones, dropping some. Here the sample spans some 150,000 clones, nearly 55% being singletons. The sample in question was CD8+ T cells sorted from blood, obtained at week 4, from a patient treated with tofacitinib. These receptors came from a human donor with alopecia areata. CDR3s include the opening cysteine and the closing phenylalanine or tryptophan. A D gene is named only where the DNA matches it firmly. Size values are once, few and many counts, or a class for expanded clones, and some rows have none.

size: .; D: TRBD1; J: TRBJ2-1; V: TRBV6-5; DNA: TGTGCCAGCAGTTACGGACAGGGGGGCGATGAGCAGTTCTTC; CDR3: CASSYGQGGDEQFF
size: .; D: .; J: TRBJ1-1; V: TRBV5-6; DNA: TGTGCCAGCACCTTGGGGGGGAACACTGAAGCTTTCTTT; CDR3: CASTLGGNTEAFF
size: few; D: TRBD1; J: TRBJ2-6; V: TRBV9; DNA: TGTGCCAGCAGCGGCAGGACAGGTCGCTCTGGGGCCAACGTCCTGACTTTC; CDR3: CASSGRTGRSGANVLTF
size: .; D: .; J: TRBJ2-3; V: TRBV9; DNA: TGTGCCAGCACAGATACGCAGTATTTT; CDR3: CASTDTQYF
size: .; D: .; J: TRBJ1-4; V: TRBV30; DNA: TGTGCCTGGAGTGTGGGCTATGAAAAACTGTTTTTT; CDR3: CAWSVGYEKLFF
size: .; D: TRBD1; J: TRBJ1-1; V: TRBV7-9; DNA: TGTGCCAGCAGTACAGGGGCGGGCACTGAAGCTTTCTTT; CDR3: CASSTGAGTEAFF
size: few; D: TRBD1; J: TRBJ2-5; V: TRBV7-9; DNA: TGTGCCAGCAGCTTCTGGGGACAGAAAGAGACCCAGTACTTC; CDR3: CASSFWGQKETQYF
size: .; D: .; J: TRBJ2-3; V: TRBV9; DNA: TGTGCCAGCAGCGTACGGCCTAAAGCTTATACGCAGTATTTT; CDR3: CASSVRPKAYTQYF
size: once; D: .; J: TRBJ1-1; V: TRBV5-6; DNA: TGTGCCAGCAGCGGGCAGACAGAAATGAACACTGAAGCTTTCTTT; CDR3: CASSGQTEMNTEAFF
size: few; D: .; J: TRBJ2-3; V: TRBV6-5; DNA: TGTGCCAGCACGGGTAGCGGATACACAGATACGCAGTATTTT; CDR3: CASTGSGYTDTQYF
size: .; D: TRBD1; J: TRBJ1-2; V: TRBV29-1; DNA: TGCAGCGTTGAGGAGACAGGGACCACTAACTATGGCTACACCTTC; CDR3: CSVEETGTTNYGYTF
size: .; D: .; J: TRBJ1-4; V: TRBV19; DNA: TGTGCCAGTAGAATGGACTCAACTAATGAAAAACTGTTTTTT; CDR3: CASRMDSTNEKLFF
size: .; D: .; J: TRBJ2-1; V: TRBV9; DNA: TGTGCCAGCAGCGCAAACAATGAGCAGTTCTTC; CDR3: CASSANNEQFF
size: .; D: .; J: TRBJ2-5; V: TRBV15; DNA: TGTGCCACCAGCCTCCTTGGCGGGGAACAAGAGACCCAGTACTTC; CDR3: CATSLLGGEQETQYF
size: .; D: .; J: TRBJ2-1; V: TRBV30; DNA: TGTGCCTGGAGCGGAGGGTATGAGCAGTTCTTC; CDR3: CAWSGGYEQFF
size: .; D: .; J: TRBJ1-5; V: TRBV15; DNA: TGTGCCACCAGCGAGAGCTCCAATCAGCCCCAGCATTTT; CDR3: CATSESSNQPQHF
size: .; D: .; J: TRBJ2-1; V: TRBV20-1; DNA: TGCAGTGCCTTACTAGACAATGAGCAGTTCTTC; CDR3: CSALLDNEQFF
size: .; D: .; J: TRBJ1-1; V: TRBV6-5; DNA: TGTGCCAGCAGTTACGGTTACGATGACACTGAAGCTTTCTTT; CDR3: CASSYGYDDTEAFF
size: .; D: .; J: TRBJ2-7; V: TRBV5-1; DNA: TGCGCCAGCGGTGGATTGGGGGGCGACGAGCAGTACTTC; CDR3: CASGGLGGDEQYF
size: .; D: TRBD1; J: TRBJ1-2; V: TRBV7-9; DNA: TGTGCCAGCAGCCCAGGGGGTGACGATGGCTACACCTTC; CDR3: CASSPGGDDGYTF
size: .; D: .; J: TRBJ1-1; V: TRBV20-1; DNA: TGCAGTGCAAACAGGGACCCTGAAGCTTTCTTT; CDR3: CSANRDPEAFF
size: .; D: TRBD1; J: TRBJ1-6; V: TRBV15; DNA: TGTGCCACCAGCACGAACCAGGGGGCGGTATCACCCCTCCACTTT; CDR3: CATSTNQGAVSPLHF
size: once; D: .; J: TRBJ2-2; V: TRBV10-2; DNA: TGCGCCAGCAGGTCGTCTATCGCGAACACCGGGGAGCTGTTTTTT; CDR3: CASRSSIANTGELFF
size: .; D: TRBD1; J: TRBJ2-7; V: TRBV2; DNA: TGTGCCATCCTACCCGGGACAGGTACTTACGAGCAGTACTTC; CDR3: CAILPGTGTYEQYF
size: .; D: .; J: TRBJ1-1; V: TRBV6-1; DNA: TGTGCCATCAGTGAAAGTAGGGGCCGCGTGAACACTGAAGCTTTCTTT; CDR3: CAISESRGRVNTEAFF
size: .; D: .; J: TRBJ2-7; V: TRBV5-6; DNA: TGTGCCAGCAGCTTGCAGACCTACGAGCAGTACTTC; CDR3: CASSLQTYEQYF
size: .; D: TRBD1; J: TRBJ2-2; V: TRBV2; DNA: TGTGCCAGCAAGGACAGGTACACCGGGGAGCTGTTTTTT; CDR3: CASKDRYTGELFF
size: .; D: .; J: TRBJ1-2; V: TRBV13; DNA: TGTGCCAGCAGTCCGGGACGGTCCATTTCCGGGGGCTACACCTTC; CDR3: CASSPGRSISGGYTF
size: few; D: .; J: TRBJ1-2; V: TRBV29-1; DNA: TGCAGCGTTGAAGGGCAGGGCCTCTATGGCTACACCTTC; CDR3: CSVEGQGLYGYTF
size: .; D: .; J: TRBJ1-2; V: TRBV7-9; DNA: TGTGCCAGCAGCCCCATTGGGTCGGGGCATGGCTACACCTTC; CDR3: CASSPIGSGHGYTF
size: .; D: .; J: TRBJ2-2; V: TRBV29-1; DNA: TGCAGCGTTCGGGACTTCTCGAACACCGGGGAGCTGTTTTTT; CDR3: CSVRDFSNTGELFF
size: .; D: .; J: TRBJ2-3; V: TRBV6-5; DNA: TGTGCCAGCAGTTTTGCTTTGGGACTAGATACGCAGTATTTT; CDR3: CASSFALGLDTQYF
size: .; D: TRBD2; J: TRBJ2-3; V: TRBV7-9; DNA: TGTGCCAGCAGCACCGGACTAGCGAACACAGATACGCAGTATTTT; CDR3: CASSTGLANTDTQYF
size: .; D: .; J: TRBJ2-7; V: TRBV13; DNA: TGTGCCAGCAGCCAGAGGGGTTTCAACGAGCAGTACTTC; CDR3: CASSQRGFNEQYF
size: .; D: TRBD1; J: TRBJ1-2; V: TRBV29-1; DNA: TGCAGCGTCCGGGACAGGGCCCACTATGGCTACACCTTC; CDR3: CSVRDRAHYGYTF
size: few; D: .; J: TRBJ1-2; V: TRBV19; DNA: TGTGCCAGTACCCGATGGAAGGGGAAGGATGGCTACACCTTC; CDR3: CASTRWKGKDGYTF
size: few; D: .; J: TRBJ2-2; V: TRBV9; DNA: TGTGCCAGCAGTCATCCAGGACTACACGCGAACACCGGGGAGCTGTTTTTT; CDR3: CASSHPGLHANTGELFF
size: .; D: .; J: TRBJ2-1; V: TRBV5-6; DNA: TGTGCCAGCAGCCGGGGGGCCGGAGGAGAGCAGTTCTTC; CDR3: CASSRGAGGEQFF
size: .; D: TRBD1; J: TRBJ2-7; V: TRBV27; DNA: TGTGCCAGCAGTTCAGGGGGCCAAGAGCAGTACTTC; CDR3: CASSSGGQEQYF
size: few; D: .; J: TRBJ1-2; V: TRBV29-1; DNA: TGCAGCGTCACCATGGACTATGGCTACACCTTC; CDR3: CSVTMDYGYTF
size: .; D: .; J: TRBJ1-1; V: TRBV25-1; DNA: TGTGCCAGCAGTTTCCAGAGCTACACTGAAGCTTTCTTT; CDR3: CASSFQSYTEAFF
size: few; D: .; J: TRBJ1-1; V: TRBV30; DNA: TGTGCCTGGAGTGTACTTCCGGTCAAGGAAGCTTTCTTT; CDR3: CAWSVLPVKEAFF
size: .; D: TRBD2; J: TRBJ2-3; V: TRBV5-1; DNA: TGCGCCAGCAGCACCTCTAGCGGGGGGCTCGGCACAGATACGCAGTATTTT; CDR3: CASSTSSGGLGTDTQYF
size: .; D: .; J: TRBJ1-5; V: TRBV27; DNA: TGTGCCAGCAGTTGGTCAGGGGGCAATCAGCCCCAGCATTTT; CDR3: CASSWSGGNQPQHF
size: once; D: .; J: TRBJ1-1; V: TRBV30; DNA: TGTGCCTGGAGTGCGGGGGTAGGAGCTTTCTTT; CDR3: CAWSAGVGAFF
size: .; D: .; J: TRBJ2-5; V: TRBV27; DNA: TGTGCCAGCAGTGACCTGGGCGTGACCCAGTACTTC; CDR3: CASSDLGVTQYF
size: .; D: TRBD1; J: TRBJ1-1; V: TRBV29-1; DNA: TGCAGCGCCGGACAGGGACGGAACGCTGAAGCTTTCTTT; CDR3: CSAGQGRNAEAFF
size: .; D: .; J: TRBJ1-5; V: TRBV27; DNA: TGTGCCAGCAGATCTGCGGGTAAGGTCCAGCCCCAGCATTTT; CDR3: CASRSAGKVQPQHF
size: few; D: .; J: TRBJ2-7; V: TRBV27; DNA: TGTGCCAGCAGTCTATCCGGCCTGGGATACGAGCAGTACTTC; CDR3: CASSLSGLGYEQYF
size: .; D: .; J: TRBJ1-6; V: TRBV4-1; DNA: TGCGCCAGCAGCCAACACAGTAATCTCAGGTCACCCCTCCACTTT; CDR3: CASSQHSNLRSPLHF
size: few; D: TRBD2; J: TRBJ2-2; V: TRBV27; DNA: TGTGCCAGCCGTTGGGCGGGGGAAGGCACCGGGGAGCTGTTTTTT; CDR3: CASRWAGEGTGELFF
size: .; D: .; J: TRBJ2-7; V: TRBV30; DNA: TGTGCCTGGGAGGACTACGAGCAGTACTTC; CDR3: CAWEDYEQYF
size: .; D: TRBD2; J: TRBJ2-1; V: TRBV5-1; DNA: TGCGCCAGCACCCAGACGGCGCGGGGGGGCAATGAGCAGTTCTTC; CDR3: CASTQTARGGNEQFF